This TCR beta chain is drawn from a study of blood T cell repertoires in COVID-19 (dated by TCRdb to about 2020). Regarding the research as a whole: Samples covering the acute and convalescent phases of COVID-19 were provided by collaborators in the United States, Italy and Spain. Subjects who had been exposed to COVID-19, were actively infected with it, or had recovered from it provided the deeply sampled blood TCRbeta repertoires that made up the dataset. The sample metadata nearly always contained a de-identified subject ID, COVID-19 status, age in years and sex. The samples were drawn from the first 160 participants of the ongoing ImmuneRACE study and from 1,254 subjects provided by 6 global collaborators. The prospective study material was composed of cDNA or gDNA derived from T cells, B-cell-depleted T cells, or PBMCs. A freely available public database, intended as a resource for researchers studying the immune response to SARS-CoV-2, is where the repertoires were released. HLA class I and class II types, where available, came from metadata supplied by the sample provider rather than from assay-based typing. Broader findings and caveats from the paper: How much clinical and demographic metadata was included differed by source and by participant, and the metadata was provided uncurated.

The immunoSEQ Assay, a bias-controlled multiplex PCR, was used to amplify TCRbeta CDR3 regions from genomic DNA. The authors' pipeline ran thus. Nucleated cell counts per sample were estimated from amplification of reference gene primers within the assay. Sequence reads were collapsed and filtered to measure the absolute abundance of every unique TCRbeta CDR3 rearrangement. For each sample, productive Simpson clonality was calculated as the square root of Simpson's diversity index across productive rearrangements. TCRdb holds this immuneACCESS table with in-frame rearrangements only. Some clones are missing; in checked studies, unresolved V genes explain under half, and the rest has no known cause. That table gives V, J and clone size, and the DNA gave D and trimming. The sample profile shows fewer than 150,000 clones; 82% of them were found once. Less than 5% of the sample is taken by the ten largest.

Turning to this clone: Its target antigen remains unknown. The record has no base qualities; no much larger clone is one base away.

V is shortened by 7 bases, J by 6 bases, and the region joining them spans 19 bases. From cysteine to phenylalanine, the CDR3 is 15 amino acids long. CDR3 DNA is the only sequence kept; it has 45 bases, read in frame from the first base. Reading the germline V gene (reference sequence) gives CDR1 LNHDA and CDR2 SQIVND. Whole blood was collected in K2EDTA tubes by collaborating institutions according to the institutions' own protocols. For TCRbeta analysis, collaborator samples were shipped as frozen whole blood, as isolated PBMCs, or as DNA extracted from either sample type. The TCR sequence derives from a woman aged 80 or over with acute or convalescent COVID-19. This chain joins TRBV19 to TRBJ2-1; tentative D gene TRBD1, with 6 bases matching. Sequencing was done on a sample of peripheral blood. The CDR3 reads CASNPGVQVSNEQFF. Here is the DNA: TGTGCCAGTAATCCAGGGGTTCAGGTGTCCAATGAGCAGTTCTTC.